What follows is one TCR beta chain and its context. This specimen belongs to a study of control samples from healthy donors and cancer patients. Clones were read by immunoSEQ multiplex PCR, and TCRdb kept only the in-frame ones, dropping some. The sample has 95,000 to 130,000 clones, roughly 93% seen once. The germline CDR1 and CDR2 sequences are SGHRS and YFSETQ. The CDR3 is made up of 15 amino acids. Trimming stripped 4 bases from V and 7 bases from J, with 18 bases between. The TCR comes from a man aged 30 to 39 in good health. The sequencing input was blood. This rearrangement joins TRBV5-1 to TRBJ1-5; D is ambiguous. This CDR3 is CASSLSSGINQPQHF. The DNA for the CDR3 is TGCGCCAGCAGCCTGTCGTCGGGGATCAACCAGCCCCAGCATTTT.